This T cell receptor beta chain was found in a study of identical twins. Unique molecular identifiers were present on the cDNA, which also gained a universal primer site by template switching. TCRdb independently ran MiXCR on the 5' RACE reads; one entry per CDR3 protein. The sample has about 430,000 distinct CDR3 sequences; less than 20% are singletons. Germline-derived CDR1 and CDR2 are SGHVS and FQNEAQ. Trimming shortened V by 5 bases and J by 4 bases, and 14 bases separated the two germline ends. This CDR3 contains 15 residues. Sequences were obtained from naive T cells sorted from blood. The clonotype originates from a man aged 50 to 59 in good health. This chain uses TRBV7-8 with TRBJ2-2; no reliable D call. The CDR3 loop is CASSPFGLATGELFF. Here the CDR3 DNA reads TGTGCCAGCAGCCCCTTTGGCCTGGCCACCGGGGAGCTGTTTTTT.